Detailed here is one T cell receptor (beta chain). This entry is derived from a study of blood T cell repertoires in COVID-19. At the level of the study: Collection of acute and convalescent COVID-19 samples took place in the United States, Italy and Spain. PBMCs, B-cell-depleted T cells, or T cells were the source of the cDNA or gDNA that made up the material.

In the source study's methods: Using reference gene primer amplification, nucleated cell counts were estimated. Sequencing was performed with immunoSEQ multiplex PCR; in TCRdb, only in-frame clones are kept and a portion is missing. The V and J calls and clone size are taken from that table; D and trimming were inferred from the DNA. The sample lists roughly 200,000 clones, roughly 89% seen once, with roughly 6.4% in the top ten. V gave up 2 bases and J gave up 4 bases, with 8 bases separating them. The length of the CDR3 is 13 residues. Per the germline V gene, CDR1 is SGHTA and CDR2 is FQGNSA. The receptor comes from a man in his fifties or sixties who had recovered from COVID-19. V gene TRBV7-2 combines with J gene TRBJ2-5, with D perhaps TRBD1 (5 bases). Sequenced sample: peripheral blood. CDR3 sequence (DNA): TGTGCCAGCAGCTTAAGGGGCCGAGAGACCCAGTACTTC. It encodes CASSLRGRETQYF. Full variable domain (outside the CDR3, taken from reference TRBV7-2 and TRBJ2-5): GAGVSQSPSNKVTEKGKDVELRCDPISGHTALYWYRQSLGQGLEFLIYFQGNSAPDKSGLPSDRFSAERTGGSVSTLTIQRTQQEDSAVYLCASSLRGRETQYFGPGTRLLVL.